These T cell receptor beta chains were read from a single sample in a study of cytomegalovirus exposure and HLA in healthy donors. Clones were read by immunoSEQ multiplex PCR, and TCRdb kept only the in-frame ones, dropping some. The sample has approximately 150,000 clones; around 72% are singletons. Sequencing was performed on PBMCs. These receptor sequences come from a female donor in good health and CMV-seronegative. Both conserved end residues are part of each CDR3. D genes are given only for firm matches. Clone size is stated in some rows and not others, as once, few, many or a class when expanded.

v_gene: TRBV29-1
d_gene: .
j_gene: TRBJ2-2
abundance: .
len: 17
CDR3aa: CSPPGGTGARGTGELFF
CDR3nt: TGCAGCCCTCCCGGAGGGACCGGGGCCAGGGGGACCGGGGAGCTGTTTTTT

v_gene: TRBV29-1
d_gene: .
j_gene: TRBJ1-1
abundance: .
len: 13
CDR3aa: CSVETRLLPEAFF
CDR3nt: TGCAGCGTTGAAACACGACTCTTGCCTGAAGCTTTCTTT

v_gene: TRBV10-3
d_gene: .
j_gene: TRBJ2-7
abundance: few
len: 13
CDR3aa: CATRPGTGNEQYF
CDR3nt: TGTGCCACCCGGCCGGGAACTGGGAACGAGCAGTACTTC

v_gene: TRBV7-9
d_gene: .
j_gene: TRBJ1-6
abundance: .
len: 13
CDR3aa: CASSPKGDSPLHF
CDR3nt: TGTGCCAGCAGCCCCAAAGGGGATTCACCCCTCCACTTT

v_gene: TRBV14
d_gene: TRBD1
j_gene: TRBJ2-2
abundance: .
len: 16
CDR3aa: CASSHLDRGESGELFF
CDR3nt: TGTGCCAGCAGCCATCTCGACAGGGGGGAGTCCGGGGAGCTGTTTTTT

v_gene: TRBV4-3
d_gene: TRBD1
j_gene: TRBJ1-3
abundance: few
len: 15
CDR3aa: CASSRGTGGGNTIYF
CDR3nt: TGCGCCAGCAGCCGGGGGACAGGGGGAGGAAACACCATATATTTT

v_gene: TRBV13
d_gene: .
j_gene: TRBJ2-5
abundance: .
len: 13
CDR3aa: CASSQGPKETQYF
CDR3nt: TGTGCCAGCAGCCAGGGCCCGAAAGAGACCCAGTACTTC

v_gene: TRBV5-6
d_gene: TRBD2
j_gene: TRBJ2-1
abundance: .
len: 16
CDR3aa: CASSSWTSRSVGEQFF
CDR3nt: TGTGCCAGCAGCTCCTGGACTAGCCGCTCGGTAGGTGAGCAGTTCTTC

v_gene: TRBV29-1
d_gene: TRBD1
j_gene: TRBJ2-7
abundance: .
len: 15
CDR3aa: CSVEIWDRVGYEQYF
CDR3nt: TGCAGCGTTGAAATTTGGGACAGGGTTGGCTACGAGCAGTACTTC

v_gene: TRBV28
d_gene: TRBD1
j_gene: TRBJ2-1
abundance: .
len: 15
CDR3aa: CASSRTGTASHEQFF
CDR3nt: TGTGCCAGCAGCCGTACAGGGACAGCCTCCCATGAGCAGTTCTTC